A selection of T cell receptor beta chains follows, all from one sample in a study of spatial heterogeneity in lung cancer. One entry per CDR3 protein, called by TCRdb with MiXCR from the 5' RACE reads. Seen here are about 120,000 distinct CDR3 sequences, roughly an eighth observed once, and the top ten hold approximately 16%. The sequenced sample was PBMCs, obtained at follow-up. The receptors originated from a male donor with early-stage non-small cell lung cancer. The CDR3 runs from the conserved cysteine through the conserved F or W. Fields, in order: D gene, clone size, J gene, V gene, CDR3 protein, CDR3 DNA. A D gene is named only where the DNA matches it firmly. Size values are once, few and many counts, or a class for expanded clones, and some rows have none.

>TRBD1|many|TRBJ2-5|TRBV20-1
CSASRLQGRRETQYF
TGCAGTGCTAGTCGCCTACAGGGGCGGAGAGAGACCCAGTACTTC
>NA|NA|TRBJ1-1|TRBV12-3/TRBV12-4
CASSYASRRRPEAFF
TGTGCCAGCAGTTATGCCTCTAGGAGGAGACCTGAAGCTTTCTTT
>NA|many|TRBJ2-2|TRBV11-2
CASSRTYAGELFF
TGTGCCAGCAGCCGAACCTACGCCGGGGAGCTGTTTTTT
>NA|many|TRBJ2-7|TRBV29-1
CSVFVMGYEQYF
TGCAGCGTGTTCGTAATGGGCTACGAGCAGTACTTC
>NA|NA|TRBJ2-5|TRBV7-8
CASSLLQGSRETQYF
TGTGCCAGCAGCTTATTGCAGGGGTCCCGAGAGACCCAGTACTTC
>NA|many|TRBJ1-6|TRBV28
CASKVYSSPLHF
TGTGCCAGCAAGGTGTATAGTTCACCCCTCCACTTT
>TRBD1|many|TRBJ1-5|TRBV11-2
CASSSQGAYGQPQHF
TGTGCCAGCAGCTCTCAGGGGGCGTATGGTCAGCCCCAGCATTTT
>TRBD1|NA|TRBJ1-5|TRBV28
CASSTGGYQPQHF
TGTGCCAGCAGTACAGGGGGGTACCAGCCCCAGCATTTT
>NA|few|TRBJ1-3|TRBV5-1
CASYGGNTIYF
TGCGCCAGTTACGGGGGCAACACCATATATTTT
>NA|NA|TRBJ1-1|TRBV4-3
CASSQEQGSEAFF
TGCGCCAGCAGCCAAGAGCAGGGGAGTGAAGCTTTCTTT
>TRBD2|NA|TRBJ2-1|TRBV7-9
CASSLAGGASNEQFF
TGTGCCAGCAGCTTGGCGGGGGGCGCGTCGAATGAGCAGTTCTTC
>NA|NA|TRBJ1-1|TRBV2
CASSNRDMNTEAFF
TGTGCCAGCAGTAACAGGGATATGAACACTGAAGCTTTCTTT
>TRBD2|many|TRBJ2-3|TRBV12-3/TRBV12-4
CASSFSGTDTQYF
TGTGCCAGCAGTTTTAGCGGGACAGATACGCAGTATTTT
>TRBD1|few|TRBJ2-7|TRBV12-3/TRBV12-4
CASSLGQGAREQYF
TGTGCCAGCAGTTTAGGACAGGGGGCACGGGAGCAGTACTTC
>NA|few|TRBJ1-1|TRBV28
CASSKTQGLKKEAFF
TGTGCCAGCAGCAAAACACAGGGTTTGAAGAAAGAAGCTTTCTTT